This T cell receptor beta chain appears in the sequencing data of a study of cytomegalovirus exposure and HLA in healthy donors. Study conclusions and caveats: At a 0.05 false discovery rate, a later analysis found about 17,000 TCR beta sequences to be associated with HLA alleles. Later analysis placed DRB1 highest and HLA-C lowest in TCR association rates, which differed by HLA locus.

PCR amplification relied on 60 Vbeta primers (plus 13 Jbeta primers). The assay was immunoSEQ multiplex PCR, and TCRdb's table has in-frame clones only and misses some. The sample yields fewer than 150,000 clones, 80% seen once. About this clone: The antigen is unknown.

The TCR comes from a male donor in good health and CMV-seronegative. The source material was PBMCs.

CDR3 in DNA: TGTGCCAGCTCTACACCAACGAGGACTGAAGCTTTCTTT. Encoded protein: CASSTPTRTEAFF. V and J are TRBV18 and TRBJ1-1; D uncertain. This CDR3 spans 13 amino acids. Trimming took off 6 bases at V and 5 bases at J, with 13 bases between the two ends. In germline, CDR1 is KGHSH, CDR2 LQKENI.